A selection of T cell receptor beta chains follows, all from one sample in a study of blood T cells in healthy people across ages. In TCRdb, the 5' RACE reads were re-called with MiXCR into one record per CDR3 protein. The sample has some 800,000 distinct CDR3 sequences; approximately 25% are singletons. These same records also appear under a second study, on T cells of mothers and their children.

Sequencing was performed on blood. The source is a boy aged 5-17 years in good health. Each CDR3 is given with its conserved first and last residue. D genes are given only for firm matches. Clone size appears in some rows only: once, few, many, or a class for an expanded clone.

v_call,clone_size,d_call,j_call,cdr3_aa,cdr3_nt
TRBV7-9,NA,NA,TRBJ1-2,CASSSPEIRELRLFNYGYTF,TGTGCCAGCAGCTCCCCTGAGATTAGGGAATTGCGCCTATTCAACTATGGCTACACCTTC
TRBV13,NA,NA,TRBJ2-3,CASSPRTGPLQGDTQYF,TGTGCCAGCAGCCCTAGGACTGGCCCGCTTCAGGGAGATACGCAGTATTTT
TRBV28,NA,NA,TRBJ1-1,CASSFRESAFF,TGCGCCAGCAGTTTCCGAGAGTCGGCTTTCTTT
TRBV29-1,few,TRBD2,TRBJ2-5,CSVQGRPSGGGETQYF,TGCAGCGTCCAGGGTCGGCCTAGCGGGGGTGGAGAGACCCAGTACTTC
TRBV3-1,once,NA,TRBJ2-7,CASSHWDEQYF,TGTGCCAGCAGCCATTGGGACGAGCAGTACTTC
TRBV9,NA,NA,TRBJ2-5,CASSVAPGQETQYF,TGTGCCAGCAGCGTAGCTCCGGGGCAAGAGACCCAGTACTTC
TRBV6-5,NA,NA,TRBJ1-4,CASSYAVGRGPNEKLFF,TGTGCCAGCAGTTACGCGGTGGGCAGGGGCCCTAATGAAAAACTGTTTTTT
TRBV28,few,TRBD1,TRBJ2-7,CASSFPGTGVEGHEQYF,TGTGCCAGCAGTTTCCCGGGGACAGGGGTAGAGGGCCACGAGCAGTACTTC
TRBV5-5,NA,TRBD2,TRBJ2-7,CASSSILSGNYEQYF,TGTGCCAGCAGCTCTATACTGAGCGGGAACTACGAGCAGTACTTC
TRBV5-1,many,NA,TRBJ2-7,CASRASSYEQYF,TGTGCCAGCAGGGCCAGCTCCTACGAGCAGTACTTC
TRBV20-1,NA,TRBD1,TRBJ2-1,CSARDDRGVSYNEQFF,TGCAGTGCTAGGGATGACAGGGGGGTCTCCTACAATGAGCAGTTCTTC
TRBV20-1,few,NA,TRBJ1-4,CSAREQGEEKLFF,TGCAGTGCTAGAGAACAGGGTGAAGAAAAACTGTTTTTT
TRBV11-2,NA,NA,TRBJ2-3,CASTPGLTDTQYF,TGTGCCAGCACCCCTGGACTCACAGATACGCAGTATTTT
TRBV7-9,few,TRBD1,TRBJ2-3,CTSSTKSDRGDTQYF,TGTACCAGCAGCACAAAAAGCGACAGGGGAGATACGCAGTATTTT
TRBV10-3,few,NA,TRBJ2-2,CAISESLSATGELFF,TGTGCCATCAGTGAGTCTCTCTCAGCCACCGGGGAGCTGTTTTTT
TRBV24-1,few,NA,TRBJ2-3,CATSDLSSTDTQYF,TGTGCCACCAGTGATTTGTCCAGTACAGATACGCAGTATTTT
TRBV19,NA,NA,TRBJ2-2,CASRLGFGELFF,TGTGCCAGCCGGCTAGGGTTCGGGGAGCTGTTTTTT
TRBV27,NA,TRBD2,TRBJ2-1,CATAVVAGVYNEQFF,TGTGCCACCGCCGTGGTAGCGGGAGTGTACAATGAGCAGTTCTTC
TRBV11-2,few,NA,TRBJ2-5,CASSLGTRETQYF,TGTGCCAGCAGCTTAGGGACGAGGGAGACCCAGTACTTC
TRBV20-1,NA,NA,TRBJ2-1,CSARGWSRGEFF,TGCAGTGCTAGGGGTTGGTCCAGGGGGGAGTTCTTC
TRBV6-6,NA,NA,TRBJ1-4,CASSYVPRGNEKLFF,TGTGCCAGCAGTTACGTCCCGAGGGGTAATGAAAAACTGTTTTTT
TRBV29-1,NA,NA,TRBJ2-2,CSGTSDRGHTGELFF,TGCAGCGGAACTAGCGACAGGGGACACACCGGGGAGCTGTTTTTT
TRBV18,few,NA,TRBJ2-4,CASSPVLQNIQYF,TGTGCCAGCTCACCGGTACTACAAAACATTCAGTACTTC
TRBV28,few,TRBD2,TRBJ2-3,CATGKSGADTQYF,TGTGCCACCGGTAAAAGCGGGGCAGATACGCAGTATTTT
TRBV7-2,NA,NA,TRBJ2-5,CASSLSTAGGQETQYF,TGTGCCAGCAGCTTAAGTACAGCTGGAGGGCAAGAGACCCAGTACTTC
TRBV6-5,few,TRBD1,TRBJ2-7,CASSYGGQGPYEQYF,TGTGCCAGCAGTTACGGGGGACAGGGGCCCTACGAGCAGTACTTC